Listed below are T cell receptor beta chains from one sample, sequenced in a study of molecular identifiers for immune sequencing clone quantification. One entry per CDR3 protein, called by TCRdb with MiXCR from the PCR reads. The sample lists about 68,000 distinct CDR3 sequences, 15% to 20% occurring once. Specimen: naive CD8+ T cells from blood, with Jurkat cell RNA spiked in. Source of these receptors: a human donor in good health. Some libraries in this study had Jurkat cell RNA spiked in. Each CDR3 is given with its conserved first and last residue. The order of the fields is CDR3 length, J gene, clone size, D gene, V gene, CDR3 protein, CDR3 DNA. A D gene is named only where the DNA matches it firmly. Size tells how often a clone was seen (once, few, many) or the class of an expanded clone, and some rows leave it out.

15	TRBJ2-1	many	TRBD1	TRBV19	CASSIGTGGYNEQFF	TGTGCCAGTAGTATCGGGACAGGTGGTTACAATGAGCAGTTCTTC
16	TRBJ1-6	many	TRBD1	TRBV30	CAWSTTGQGVNSPLHF	TGTGCCTGGAGTACGACGGGACAGGGGGTTAATTCACCCCTCCACTTT
16	TRBJ2-1	few	-	TRBV4-3	CACSQEVAVPSNEQFF	TGCGCCTGCAGCCAAGAGGTAGCGGTACCCTCCAATGAGCAGTTCTTC
13	TRBJ1-4	many	-	TRBV6-2/TRBV6-3	CASSPIRAEKLFF	TGTGCCAGCAGTCCCATCCGGGCAGAAAAACTGTTTTTT
16	TRBJ2-1	many	-	TRBV4-1	CASSRLPGQSYNEQFF	TGCGCCAGCAGCCGACTCCCGGGACAATCCTACAATGAGCAGTTCTTC
16	TRBJ2-5	many	-	TRBV13	CASSPRGAIDQETQYF	TGTGCCAGCAGCCCGCGCGGGGCAATCGATCAAGAGACCCAGTACTTC
13	TRBJ2-7	few	TRBD1	TRBV5-6	CASSTGQTYEQYF	TGTGCCAGCAGCACGGGACAGACCTACGAGCAGTACTTC
12	TRBJ2-7	many	-	TRBV6-1	CASSLQGKEQYF	TGTGCCAGCAGTTTACAGGGAAAGGAGCAGTACTTC
17	TRBJ1-5	many	-	TRBV27	CASSLSFYPQFSQPQHF	TGTGCCAGCAGTTTATCGTTCTACCCTCAATTCTCTCAGCCCCAGCATTTT
16	TRBJ2-1	-	-	TRBV20-1	CSAWGRGPSSYNEQFF	TGCAGTGCTTGGGGCCGGGGGCCGAGCTCCTACAATGAGCAGTTCTTC
11	TRBJ2-3	many	-	TRBV29-1	CSVGYTDTQYF	TGCAGCGTTGGGTACACAGATACGCAGTATTTT
14	TRBJ2-7	many	-	TRBV4-1	CASSQERIGTEQYF	TGCGCCAGCAGCCAAGAGCGGATAGGAACTGAGCAGTACTTC
15	TRBJ2-7	-	-	TRBV10-3	CAIGPPGEASHEQYF	TGTGCCATCGGGCCACCGGGGGAGGCCTCCCACGAGCAGTACTTC
16	TRBJ2-7	many	-	TRBV30	CAWSTGLTGRSYEQYF	TGTGCCTGGAGCACTGGGCTGACGGGGCGGTCCTACGAGCAGTACTTC
14	TRBJ1-1	many	-	TRBV19	CASSEGVWNTEAFF	TGTGCCAGTAGCGAAGGGGTCTGGAACACTGAAGCTTTCTTT
15	TRBJ1-2	few	TRBD1	TRBV15	CATSREGQGVRGYTF	TGTGCCACCAGCAGAGAAGGACAGGGGGTCCGCGGCTACACCTTC
12	TRBJ2-5	few	-	TRBV5-4	CASAGPQETQYF	TGTGCCAGCGCCGGTCCACAAGAGACCCAGTACTTC
17	TRBJ2-5	many	-	TRBV29-1	CSVEGTFEVGFQETQYF	TGCAGCGTTGAAGGGACCTTCGAGGTGGGGTTTCAAGAGACCCAGTACTTC
12	TRBJ2-7	many	-	TRBV28	CATSVGFGDQYF	TGTGCCACCTCCGTTGGTTTCGGGGATCAGTACTTC
19	TRBJ2-1	-	TRBD2	TRBV7-6	CASSVHLGTIRDRMNEQFF	TGTGCCAGCAGCGTACATCTCGGGACTATCCGCGACCGGATGAATGAGCAGTTCTTC
14	TRBJ2-1	many	-	TRBV7-3	CASSLLGADNEQFF	TGTGCCAGCAGCTTACTGGGGGCGGATAATGAGCAGTTCTTC
13	TRBJ1-5	-	-	TRBV12-3/TRBV12-4	CASCFSGFQPQHF	TGTGCCAGCTGTTTTTCAGGTTTTCAGCCCCAGCATTTT
15	TRBJ2-1	few	-	TRBV7-9	CASSSILGPRNEQFF	TGTGCCAGCAGCTCAATCCTCGGTCCGCGGAATGAGCAGTTCTTC
13	TRBJ2-7	few	-	TRBV2	CASNEVRGYEQYF	TGTGCCAGCAATGAAGTGCGGGGTTACGAGCAGTACTTC
12	TRBJ2-1	-	-	TRBV27	CASSSQLEGQLF	TGTGCCAGCAGTTCGCAGTTAGAAGGGCAGCTCTTC
16	TRBJ2-1	many	TRBD1	TRBV6-1	CASRIDRGLTMNEQFF	TGTGCCAGCAGAATAGACAGGGGACTGACGATGAATGAGCAGTTCTTC
12	TRBJ2-7	-	-	TRBV25-1	CASSEALYEQYF	TGTGCCAGCAGTGAGGCACTATACGAGCAGTACTTC
14	TRBJ1-1	few	TRBD1	TRBV4-1	CASSLDRGGTEAFF	TGCGCCAGCAGCCTCGACAGGGGTGGCACTGAAGCTTTCTTT
15	TRBJ1-4	-	-	TRBV19	CASSDLTVTNEKLFF	TGTGCCAGTAGTGATCTGACAGTCACTAATGAAAAACTGTTTTTT